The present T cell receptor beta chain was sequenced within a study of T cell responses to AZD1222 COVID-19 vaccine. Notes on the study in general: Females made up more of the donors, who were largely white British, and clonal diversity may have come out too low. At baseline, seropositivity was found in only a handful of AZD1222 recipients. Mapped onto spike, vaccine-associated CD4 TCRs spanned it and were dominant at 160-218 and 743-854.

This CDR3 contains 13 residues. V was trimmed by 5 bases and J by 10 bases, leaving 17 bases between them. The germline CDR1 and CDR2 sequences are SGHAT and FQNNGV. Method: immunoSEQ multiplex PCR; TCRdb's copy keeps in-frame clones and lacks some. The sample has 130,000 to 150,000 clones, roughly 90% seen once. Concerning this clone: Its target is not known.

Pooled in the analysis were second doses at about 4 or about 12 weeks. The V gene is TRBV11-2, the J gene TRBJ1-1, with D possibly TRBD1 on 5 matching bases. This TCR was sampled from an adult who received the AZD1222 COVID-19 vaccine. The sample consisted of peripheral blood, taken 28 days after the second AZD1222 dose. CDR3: CASSIGAGRGAFF. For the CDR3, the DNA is TGTGCCAGCAGCATAGGGGCGGGACGTGGAGCTTTCTTT.